This TCR beta chain originates from a study of T-cell reconstitution after alpha-beta-depleted transplantation in children. The TCRbeta library incorporated unique molecular identifiers. One entry per CDR3 protein results from TCRdb running MiXCR on the PCR reads. The sample has 500,000 to 650,000 distinct CDR3 sequences, over 10% seen once. Germline V gene data show CDR1 as SGDLS and CDR2 as YYNGEE. J gave up 5 bases and V 0 bases, and 10 bases lay outside the gene matches. CDR3 size: 17 residues. Worth noting for this clonotype: Its antigen is unidentified.

Findings and limits, study-wide: Diversity of TCRbeta at day 60 was high in some patients, arising from surviving recipient T cells and thymic progenitors. When one year had passed after transplant, most T-cell counts and diversity came from newly produced T cells. Two months or so post-transplant, alpha-beta T cells reportedly derived from several hundred expanded graft clones.

The sequenced sample was PBMCs, mostly from graft donor cells, obtained 180 days after TCRalphabeta/CD19-depleted stem cell transplant. The TCR originated in a female patient aged 2 to 10 who had a stem cell transplant for aplastic anemia, so the T cells may come from the graft donor. This sequence joins TRBV9 and TRBJ2-1; TRBD2 matches at 8 bases. The CDR3 DNA sequence: TGTGCCAGCAGCGTAGACGGGGGCGGGAGGCTCAACAATGAGCAGTTCTTC. Encoded protein: CASSVDGGGRLNNEQFF.